This TCR beta chain was captured by sequencing in a study of cytomegalovirus exposure and HLA in healthy donors (TCRdb year 2017). For the wider study: According to a later analysis, the roughly 120 validation repertoires were produced on the same platform as the 700 or so repertoires of the first cohort. The study aimed to test whether signatures of past pathogen exposure could be identified by cataloging public T cell receptors. A separate validation cohort of 90 to 150 different subjects was used in addition to the 666-subject first cohort. High-throughput TCR immunosequencing, statistical association of individual TCRs with disease status, and machine learning were combined to predict cytomegalovirus infection status. Results and caveats for the whole study, not just this receptor: Across donors, most TCR sequences were observed very rarely, whereas some public TCRs were present in many individuals. It was suggested by the authors that the approach could potentially be generalized to other disease states and immunological phenotypes. The study listed over 150 TCR beta chains as associated with cytomegalovirus. A later analysis found that TCRs clustered in the first cohort also tended to co-occur in the 120 or so validation repertoires, with roughly 95% of cluster scores above 0. A later analysis lacked HLA typing for the validation cohort, so it scored co-occurrence in that cohort across all 130 or so repertoires. The classifier was reported to diagnose cytomegalovirus status with high specificity and sensitivity in both the original and validation cohorts. In vitro tests confirmed that a few of the cytomegalovirus-associated TCR beta chains recognize cytomegalovirus antigens.

The receptor library was made with the immunoSEQ multiplex PCR assay. The original pipeline was this. A statistical classification framework was developed to diagnose cytomegalovirus status using the catalog of TCR beta chain sequences. TCRdb mirrors the immuneACCESS table, restricted to in-frame sequences. Some clones are absent from its copies; in checked studies, under half trace to an unresolved V gene, and the reason for the others is unknown. The DNA gave D and trimming, while V, J and clone size come from that table. The sample table contains hundreds of thousands of clones; only one count was recorded for 70% to 90% of them. Of the sample, 0.92% is held by the ten largest clones. The donors belonged to the validation cohort of about 110 subjects, which was separate from the 666-subject first cohort. In regard to this clone: Its specific antigen is unknown. Qualities for individual bases were not recorded, and no much larger clone is one base off.

Sequences KGHSH (CDR1) and LQKENI (CDR2) are obtained from the germline V gene. Unmatched junction bases come to 10, with V trimmed by 6 bases and J by 5 bases. The CDR3 runs 15 amino acids, cysteine and phenylalanine included. CDR3 DNA is the only sequence kept; it has 45 bases, read in frame from the first base. Source material: PBMCs. This clonotype was sampled from a woman under 30 in good health and CMV-seronegative. The rearrangement combines TRBV18 with TRBJ1-1; TRBD1 fits 9 bases in the junction. The sequenced DNA: TGTGCCAGCTCGCAAGCTACAGGGGGCAGGACTGAAGCTTTCTTT. Translated, this gives CASSQATGGRTEAFF.